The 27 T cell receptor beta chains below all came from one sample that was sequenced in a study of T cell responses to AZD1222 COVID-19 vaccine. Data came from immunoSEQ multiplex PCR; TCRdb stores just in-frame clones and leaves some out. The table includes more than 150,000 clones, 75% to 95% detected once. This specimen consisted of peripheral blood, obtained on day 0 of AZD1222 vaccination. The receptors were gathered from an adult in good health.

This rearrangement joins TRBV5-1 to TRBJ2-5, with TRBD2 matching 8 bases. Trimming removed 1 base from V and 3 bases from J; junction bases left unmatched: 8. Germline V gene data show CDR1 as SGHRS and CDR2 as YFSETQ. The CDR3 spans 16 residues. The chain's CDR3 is CASSLMDAGGKETQYF. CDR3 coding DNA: TGCGCCAGCAGCTTGATGGACGCGGGGGGAAAAGAGACCCAGTACTTC. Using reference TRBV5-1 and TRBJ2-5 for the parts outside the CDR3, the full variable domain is KAGVTQTPRYLIKTRGQQVTLSCSPISGHRSVSWYQQTPGQGLQFLFEYFSETQRNKGNFPGRFSGRQFSNSRSEMNVSTLELGDSALYLCASSLMDAGGKETQYFGPGTRLLVL.

The CDR3 sequence is CASSLAFFPGYGYTF. In nucleotides, the CDR3 is TGCGCCAGCAGCTTGGCCTTCTTCCCGGGCTATGGCTACACCTTC. J is TRBJ1-2 and V is TRBV5-1; no clear D gene. The CDR3 is 15 residues long. The germline V gene has CDR1 SGHRS and CDR2 YFSETQ. The V end was cut by 0 bases, the J end by 4 bases, with 13 bases between.

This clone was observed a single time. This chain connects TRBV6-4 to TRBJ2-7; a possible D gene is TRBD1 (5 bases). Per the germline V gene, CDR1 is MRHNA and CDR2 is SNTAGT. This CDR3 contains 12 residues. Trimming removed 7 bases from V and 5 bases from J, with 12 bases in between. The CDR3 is CASTGPWNEQYF. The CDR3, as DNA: TGTGCCAGCACAGGGCCCTGGAACGAGCAGTACTTC.

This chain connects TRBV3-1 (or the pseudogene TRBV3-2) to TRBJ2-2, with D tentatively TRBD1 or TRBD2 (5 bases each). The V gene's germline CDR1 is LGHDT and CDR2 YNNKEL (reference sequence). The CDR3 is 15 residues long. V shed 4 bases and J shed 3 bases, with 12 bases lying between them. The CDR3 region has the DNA TGTGCCAGCAGCCCATCTGAGGGGCACACCGGGGAGCTGTTTTTT. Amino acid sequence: CASSPSEGHTGELFF.

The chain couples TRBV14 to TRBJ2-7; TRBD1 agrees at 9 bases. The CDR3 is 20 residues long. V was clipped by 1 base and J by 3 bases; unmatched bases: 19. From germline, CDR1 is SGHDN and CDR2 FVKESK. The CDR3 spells CASSQGIEQGAKRYIYEQYF. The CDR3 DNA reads TGTGCCAGCAGCCAAGGTATCGAACAGGGGGCTAAACGTTATATCTACGAGCAGTACTTC.

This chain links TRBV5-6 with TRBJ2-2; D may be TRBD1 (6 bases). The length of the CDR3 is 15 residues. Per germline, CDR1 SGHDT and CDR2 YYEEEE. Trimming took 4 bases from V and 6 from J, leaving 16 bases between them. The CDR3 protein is CASSGSGALAGELFF. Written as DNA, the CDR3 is TGTGCCAGCAGCGGATCAGGGGCCCTAGCCGGGGAGCTGTTTTTT.

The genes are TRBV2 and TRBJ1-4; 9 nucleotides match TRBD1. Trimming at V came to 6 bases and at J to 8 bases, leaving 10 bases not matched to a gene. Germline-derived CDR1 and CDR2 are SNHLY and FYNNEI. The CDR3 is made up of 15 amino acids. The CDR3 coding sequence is TGTGCCAGCAGGCGAGGGACAGGGTGGGAAGAAAAACTGTTTTTT. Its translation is CASRRGTGWEEKLFF.

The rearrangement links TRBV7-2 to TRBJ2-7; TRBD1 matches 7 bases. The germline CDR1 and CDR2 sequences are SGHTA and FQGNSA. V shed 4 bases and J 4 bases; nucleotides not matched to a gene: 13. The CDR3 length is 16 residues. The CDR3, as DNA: TGTGCCAGCAGCTCCCGCCCCAGGGGGAGACTTTACGAGCAGTACTTC. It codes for CASSSRPRGRLYEQYF.

CDR3 protein: CASSPRYMTGSGELFF. DNA of the CDR3: TGCGCCAGCAGCCCAAGATATATGACAGGGTCCGGGGAGCTGTTTTTT. This chain uses TRBV4-1 with TRBJ2-2, with 7 bases that match TRBD1. Germline lookup yields CDR1 MGHRA and CDR2 YSYEKL. The V segment lost 4 bases and the J segment 6 bases; nucleotides outside the gene matches: 11. There are 16 residues in the CDR3.

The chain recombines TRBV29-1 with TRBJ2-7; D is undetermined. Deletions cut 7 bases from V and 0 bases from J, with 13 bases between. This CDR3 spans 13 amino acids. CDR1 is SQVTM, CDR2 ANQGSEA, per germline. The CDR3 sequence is CSAEVGLSYEQYF. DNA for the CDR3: TGCAGCGCCGAAGTGGGTCTCTCCTACGAGCAGTACTTC.

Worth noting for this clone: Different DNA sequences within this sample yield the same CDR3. The CDR3 loop is CASSLAGSYEQYF. The CDR3 nucleotides are TGTGCCAGCAGTCTAGCGGGTTCCTACGAGCAGTACTTC. This chain links TRBV3-1 (or the pseudogene TRBV3-2) with TRBJ2-7, with 8 bases aligning to TRBD2. Per the germline V gene, CDR1 is LGHDT and CDR2 is YNNKEL (reference sequence). The CDR3 extends over 13 amino acids. Trimming removed 6 bases from V and 1 base from J; junction bases left unmatched: 2.

CDR3 sequence: CAIEPEAFF. The CDR3 DNA reads as TGTGCCATCGAGCCTGAAGCTTTCTTT. The rearrangement links TRBV11-3 to TRBJ1-1, with unresolved D. Trimming took 10 bases from V and 6 from J, leaving 6 bases between them. CDR1 SGHNT and CDR2 YENEEA come from the germline V gene. The length of the CDR3 is 9 residues.

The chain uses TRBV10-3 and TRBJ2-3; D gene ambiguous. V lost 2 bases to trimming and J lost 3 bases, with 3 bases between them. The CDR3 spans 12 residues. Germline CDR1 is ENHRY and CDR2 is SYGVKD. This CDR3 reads CAISEGTDTQYF. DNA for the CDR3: TGTGCCATCAGTGAGGGAACAGATACGCAGTATTTT.

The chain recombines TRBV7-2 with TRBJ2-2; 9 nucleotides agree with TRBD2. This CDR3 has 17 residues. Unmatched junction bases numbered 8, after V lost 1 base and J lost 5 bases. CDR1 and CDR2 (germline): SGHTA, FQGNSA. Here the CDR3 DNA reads TGTGCCAGCAGCTTAGGGCTAGCGGGACCGGGGACCGGGGAGCTGTTTTTT. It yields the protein CASSLGLAGPGTGELFF.

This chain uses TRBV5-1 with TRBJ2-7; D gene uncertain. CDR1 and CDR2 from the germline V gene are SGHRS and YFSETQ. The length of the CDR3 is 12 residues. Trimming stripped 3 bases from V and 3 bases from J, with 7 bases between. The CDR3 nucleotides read TGCGCCAGCAGCTCGGGCAGCTACGAGCAGTACTTC. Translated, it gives CASSSGSYEQYF. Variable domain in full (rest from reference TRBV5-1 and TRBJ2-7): KAGVTQTPRYLIKTRGQQVTLSCSPISGHRSVSWYQQTPGQGLQFLFEYFSETQRNKGNFPGRFSGRQFSNSRSEMNVSTLELGDSALYLCASSSGSYEQYFGPGTRLTVT.

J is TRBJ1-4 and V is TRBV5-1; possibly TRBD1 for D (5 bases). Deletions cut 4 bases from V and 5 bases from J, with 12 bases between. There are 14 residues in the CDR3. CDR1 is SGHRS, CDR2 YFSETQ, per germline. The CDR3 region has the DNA TGCGCCAGCAGCCCGGGACGGGGGAATGAAAAACTGTTTTTT. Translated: CASSPGRGNEKLFF.

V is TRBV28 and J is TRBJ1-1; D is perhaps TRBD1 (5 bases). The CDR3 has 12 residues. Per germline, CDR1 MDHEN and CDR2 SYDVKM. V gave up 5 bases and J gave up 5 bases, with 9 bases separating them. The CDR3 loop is CASSPGKTEAFF. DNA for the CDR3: TGTGCCAGCAGTCCAGGGAAAACTGAAGCTTTCTTT.

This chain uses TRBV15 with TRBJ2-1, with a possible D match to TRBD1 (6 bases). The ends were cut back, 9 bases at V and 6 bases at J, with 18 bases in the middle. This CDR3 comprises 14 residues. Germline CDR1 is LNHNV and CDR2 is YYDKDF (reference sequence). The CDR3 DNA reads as TGTGCCACAGCCAGGGGTATCGTGGGCAATGAGCAGTTCTTC. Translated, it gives CATARGIVGNEQFF.

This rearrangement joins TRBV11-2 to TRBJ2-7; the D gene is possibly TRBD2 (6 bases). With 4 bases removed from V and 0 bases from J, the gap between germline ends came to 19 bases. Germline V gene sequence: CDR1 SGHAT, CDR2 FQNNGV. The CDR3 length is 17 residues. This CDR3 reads CASSSIRGYYSSYEQYF. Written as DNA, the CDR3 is TGTGCCAGCAGCTCTATCCGGGGGTACTACTCCTCCTACGAGCAGTACTTC. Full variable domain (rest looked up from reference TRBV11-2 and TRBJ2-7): EAGVAQSPRYKIIEKRQSVAFWCNPISGHATLYWYQQILGQGPKLLIQFQNNGVVDDSQLPKDRFSAERLKGVDSTLKIQPAKLEDSAVYLCASSSIRGYYSSYEQYFGPGTRLTVT.

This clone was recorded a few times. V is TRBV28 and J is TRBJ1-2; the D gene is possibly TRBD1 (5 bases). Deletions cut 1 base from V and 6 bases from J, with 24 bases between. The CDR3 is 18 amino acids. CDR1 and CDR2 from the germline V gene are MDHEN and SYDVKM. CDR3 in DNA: TGTGCCAGCAGTTTATCTGGTGGCAGCCCCGTCGAAGGGGATGGCTACACCTTC. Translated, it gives CASSLSGGSPVEGDGYTF.

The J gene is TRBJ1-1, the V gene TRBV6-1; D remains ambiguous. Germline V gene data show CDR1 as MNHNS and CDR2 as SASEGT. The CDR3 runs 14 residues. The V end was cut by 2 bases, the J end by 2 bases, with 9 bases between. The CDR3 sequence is CASSEHGLNTEAFF. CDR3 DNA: TGTGCCAGCAGTGAACACGGACTAAACACTGAAGCTTTCTTT.

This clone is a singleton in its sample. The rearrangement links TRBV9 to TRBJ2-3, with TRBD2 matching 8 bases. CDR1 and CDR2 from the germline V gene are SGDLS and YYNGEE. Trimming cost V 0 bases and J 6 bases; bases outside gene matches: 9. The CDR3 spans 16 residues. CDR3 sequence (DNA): TGTGCCAGCAGCGTAGTTCCGGGAGGGCCCGGGGATACGCAGTATTTT. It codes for CASSVVPGGPGDTQYF. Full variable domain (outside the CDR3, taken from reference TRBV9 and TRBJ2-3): DSGVTQTPKHLITATGQRVTLRCSPRSGDLSVYWYQQSLDQGLQFLIQYYNGEERAKGNILERFSAQQFPDLHSELNLSSLELGDSALYFCASSVVPGGPGDTQYFGPGTRLTVL.

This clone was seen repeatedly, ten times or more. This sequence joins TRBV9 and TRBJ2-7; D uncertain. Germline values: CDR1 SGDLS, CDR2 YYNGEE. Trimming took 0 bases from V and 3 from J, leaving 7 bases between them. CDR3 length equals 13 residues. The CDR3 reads CASSVGSVYEQYF. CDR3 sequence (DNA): TGTGCCAGCAGCGTAGGTTCTGTCTACGAGCAGTACTTC.

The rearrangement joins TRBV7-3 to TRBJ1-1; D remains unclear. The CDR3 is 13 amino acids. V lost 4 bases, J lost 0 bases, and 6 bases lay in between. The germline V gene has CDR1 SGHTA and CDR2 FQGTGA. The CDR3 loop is CASSSSMNTEAFF. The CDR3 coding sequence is TGTGCCAGCAGCTCCTCCATGAACACTGAAGCTTTCTTT.

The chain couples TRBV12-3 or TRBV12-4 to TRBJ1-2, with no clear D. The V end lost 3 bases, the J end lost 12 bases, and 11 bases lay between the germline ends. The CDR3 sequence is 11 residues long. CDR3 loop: CASSLDHQDTF. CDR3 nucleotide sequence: TGTGCCAGCAGTTTGGACCATCAGGACACCTTC.

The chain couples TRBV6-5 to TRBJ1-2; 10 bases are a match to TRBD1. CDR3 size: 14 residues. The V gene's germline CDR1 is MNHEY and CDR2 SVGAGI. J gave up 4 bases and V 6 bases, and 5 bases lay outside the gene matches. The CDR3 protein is CASSPTGGSYGYTF. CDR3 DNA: TGTGCCAGCAGCCCGACAGGGGGCTCCTATGGCTACACCTTC.

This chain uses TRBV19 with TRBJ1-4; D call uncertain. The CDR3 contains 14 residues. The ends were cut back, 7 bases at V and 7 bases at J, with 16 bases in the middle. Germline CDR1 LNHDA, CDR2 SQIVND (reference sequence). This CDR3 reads CASTPQRSSEKLFF. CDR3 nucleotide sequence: TGTGCCAGTACCCCCCAGCGCAGTAGTGAAAAACTGTTTTTT.